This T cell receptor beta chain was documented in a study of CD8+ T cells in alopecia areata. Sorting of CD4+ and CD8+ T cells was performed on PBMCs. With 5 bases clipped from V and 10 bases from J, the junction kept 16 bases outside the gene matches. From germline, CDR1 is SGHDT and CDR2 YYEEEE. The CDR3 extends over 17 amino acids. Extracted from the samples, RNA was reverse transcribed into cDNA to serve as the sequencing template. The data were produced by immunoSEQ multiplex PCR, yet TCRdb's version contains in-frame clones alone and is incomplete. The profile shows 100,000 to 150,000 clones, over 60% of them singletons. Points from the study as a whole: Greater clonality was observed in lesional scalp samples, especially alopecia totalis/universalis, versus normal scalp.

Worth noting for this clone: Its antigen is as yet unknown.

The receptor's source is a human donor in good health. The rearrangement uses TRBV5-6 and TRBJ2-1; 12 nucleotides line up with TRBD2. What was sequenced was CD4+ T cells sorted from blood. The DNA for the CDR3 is TGTGCCAGCAGTTCTACCCTCGCTAGCGGGGGGGCCGGGGAGCAGTTCTTC. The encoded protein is CASSSTLASGGAGEQFF.